This entry concerns a single T cell receptor beta chain. The antigen is undetermined. The PCR used 60 Vbeta and 13 Jbeta primers. Clones were sequenced by immunoSEQ multiplex PCR, and TCRdb holds only the in-frame ones, with some missing. The sample contains over 110,000 clones, 82% of which appear only once. This record belongs to a study of cytomegalovirus exposure and HLA in healthy donors. Findings and limits, study-wide: The study designated 164 TCR beta chains cytomegalovirus-associated. In vitro data verified a few CMV-associated chains as specific for CMV antigens. In a later analysis, at a false discovery rate of 0.05, fewer than 20,000 TCR beta sequences matched HLA alleles. According to an earlier analysis, most TCR beta V segments yielded productive rearrangements about 90% or about 30% of the time.

The CDR3 is 14 amino acids. Germline V gene sequence: CDR1 MGHRA, CDR2 YSYEKL. After removal of 4 bases from V and 1 base from J, the junction contained 2 bases not matched to a gene. The sample was PBMCs. This receptor was obtained from a male donor in good health and CMV-seronegative. The J gene is TRBJ1-1, the V gene TRBV4-1; TRBD1 matches at 8 bases. CDR3 sequence (DNA): TGCGCCAGCAGCCTTGGACAGGGGAACACTGAAGCTTTCTTT. Its protein product is CASSLGQGNTEAFF.